The clone carrying this TCR beta chain showed up many times. What it binds is not known. As TCR cDNA was made by 5'RACE template switching, a universal primer site and UMIs were added. TCRdb reanalysed the 5' RACE reads using MiXCR and keeps one entry per CDR3 protein. The sample consists of about 320,000 distinct CDR3 sequences, 3.5% to 5% of them appearing once. Germline assignment: CDR1 MNHEY and CDR2 SVGAGI. With 5 bases removed from V and 7 bases from J, the gap between germline ends came to 9 bases. The CDR3 is 12 residues long. This sample was included in a study of T cells after yellow fever vaccination. Study background: For low cell numbers, libraries were made with SMART-Seq v4 Ultra Low Input.

Study observations and caveats: Contamination by abundant bulk-population clonotypes could be present in FACS-sorted repertoires.

The sample here was PBMCs, taken 15 days after the yellow fever booster vaccination. The TCR comes from a man between 18 and 35 years old who received the YFV17D yellow fever vaccine. The chain recombines TRBV6-5 with TRBJ1-5; D is ambiguous. This CDR3 reads CASSPTRQPQHF. In nucleotides, the CDR3 is TGTGCCAGCAGTCCTACACGCCAGCCCCAGCATTTT.